This TCR beta chain was identified during a study of T cell responses to AZD1222 COVID-19 vaccine. Profiled with immunoSEQ multiplex PCR; TCRdb holds only in-frame clones, not every one. The sample has about 120,000 clones, roughly nine tenths seen once. In germline, CDR1 is MDHEN, CDR2 SYDVKM. V gave up 7 bases and J gave up 4 bases; unmatched junction bases: 7. The CDR3 totals 14 residues. The receptor's source is an adult in good health. The sequencing used peripheral blood, collected on day 0 of AZD1222 vaccination. This sequence joins TRBV28 and TRBJ1-2; 9 bases fit TRBD1. This CDR3 is CASTNRGHGYGYTF. CDR3 DNA: TGTGCCAGCACCAACAGGGGGCACGGCTATGGCTACACCTTC.